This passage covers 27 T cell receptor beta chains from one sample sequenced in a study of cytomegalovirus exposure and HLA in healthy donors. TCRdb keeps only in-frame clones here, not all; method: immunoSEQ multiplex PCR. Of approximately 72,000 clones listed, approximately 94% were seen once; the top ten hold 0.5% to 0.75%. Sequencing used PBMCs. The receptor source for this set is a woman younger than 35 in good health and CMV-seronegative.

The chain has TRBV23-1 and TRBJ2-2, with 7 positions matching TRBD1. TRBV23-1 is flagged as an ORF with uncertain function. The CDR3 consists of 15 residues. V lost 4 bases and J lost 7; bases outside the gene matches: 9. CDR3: CASSPRQGMNGELFF. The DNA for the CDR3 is TGCGCCAGCAGTCCCAGACAGGGCATGAACGGGGAGCTGTTTTTT.

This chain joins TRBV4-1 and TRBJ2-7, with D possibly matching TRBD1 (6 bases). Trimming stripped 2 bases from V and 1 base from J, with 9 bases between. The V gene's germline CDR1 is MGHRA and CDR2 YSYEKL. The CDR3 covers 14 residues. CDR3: CASSQPGVSYEQYF. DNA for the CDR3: TGCGCCAGCAGCCAACCAGGGGTTTCCTACGAGCAGTACTTC.

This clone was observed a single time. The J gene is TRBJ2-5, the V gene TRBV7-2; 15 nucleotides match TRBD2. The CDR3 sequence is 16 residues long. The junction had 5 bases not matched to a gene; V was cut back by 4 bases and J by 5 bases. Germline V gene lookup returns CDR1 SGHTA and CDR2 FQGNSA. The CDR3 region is CASSWGLAGGTETQYF. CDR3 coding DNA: TGTGCCAGCAGCTGGGGACTAGCGGGGGGTACGGAGACCCAGTACTTC.

The CDR3 DNA reads TGTGCCAGCAGCTTTTCGTCGGGACAAATAAACACAGATACGCAGTATTTT. Residues: CASSFSSGQINTDTQYF. The chain carries TRBV5-6 and TRBJ2-3; a possible D gene is TRBD1 (6 bases). The V and J ends lost 2 bases and 2 bases respectively, with 18 bases between them. CDR1 and CDR2 from the germline V gene are SGHDT and YYEEEE. The CDR3 is made up of 17 amino acids.

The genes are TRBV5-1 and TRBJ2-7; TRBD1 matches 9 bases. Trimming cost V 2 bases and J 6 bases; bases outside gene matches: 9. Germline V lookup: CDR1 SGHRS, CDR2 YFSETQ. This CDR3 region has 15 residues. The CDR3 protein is CASSLTGTGPFEQYF. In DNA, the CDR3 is TGCGCCAGCAGCTTAACCGGGACAGGGCCCTTCGAGCAGTACTTC. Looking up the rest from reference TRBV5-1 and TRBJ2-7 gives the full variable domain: KAGVTQTPRYLIKTRGQQVTLSCSPISGHRSVSWYQQTPGQGLQFLFEYFSETQRNKGNFPGRFSGRQFSNSRSEMNVSTLELGDSALYLCASSLTGTGPFEQYFGPGTRLTVT.

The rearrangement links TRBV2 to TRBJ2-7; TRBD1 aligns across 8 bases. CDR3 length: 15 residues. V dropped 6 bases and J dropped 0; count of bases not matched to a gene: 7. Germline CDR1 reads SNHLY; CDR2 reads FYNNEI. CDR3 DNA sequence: TGTGCCAGCAGAAGGGACAGGCAAACCTCCTACGAGCAGTACTTC. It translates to CASRRDRQTSYEQYF.

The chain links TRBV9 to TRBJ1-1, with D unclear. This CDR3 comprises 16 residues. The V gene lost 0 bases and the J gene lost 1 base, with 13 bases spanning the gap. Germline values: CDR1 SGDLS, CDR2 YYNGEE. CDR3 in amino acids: CASSVDFRGANTEAFF. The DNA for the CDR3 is TGTGCCAGCAGCGTAGACTTTCGAGGAGCGAACACTGAAGCTTTCTTT.

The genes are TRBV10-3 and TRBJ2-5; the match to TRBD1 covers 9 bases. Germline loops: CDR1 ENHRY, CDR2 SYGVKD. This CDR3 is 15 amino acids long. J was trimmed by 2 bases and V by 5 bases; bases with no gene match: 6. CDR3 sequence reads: CAISLRDRAQETQYF. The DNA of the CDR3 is TGTGCCATCAGTCTCCGGGACAGGGCTCAAGAGACCCAGTACTTC.

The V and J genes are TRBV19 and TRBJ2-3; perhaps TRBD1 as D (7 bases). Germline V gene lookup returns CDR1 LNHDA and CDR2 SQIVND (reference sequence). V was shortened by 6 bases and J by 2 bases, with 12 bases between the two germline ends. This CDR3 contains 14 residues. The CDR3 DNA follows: TGTGCCAGTAGCAGGGGGGAGAACACAGATACGCAGTATTTT. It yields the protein CASSRGENTDTQYF.

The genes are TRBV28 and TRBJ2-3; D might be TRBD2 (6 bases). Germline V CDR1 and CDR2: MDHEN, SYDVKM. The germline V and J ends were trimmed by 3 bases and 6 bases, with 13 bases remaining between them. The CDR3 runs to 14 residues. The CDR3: CASSLTPEGDTQYF. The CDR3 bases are TGTGCCAGCAGTTTGACACCGGAGGGGGATACGCAGTATTTT.

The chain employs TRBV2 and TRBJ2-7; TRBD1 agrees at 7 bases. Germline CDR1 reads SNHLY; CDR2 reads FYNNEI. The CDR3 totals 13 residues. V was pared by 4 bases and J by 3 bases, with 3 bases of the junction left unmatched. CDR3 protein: CASSGQGGYEQYF. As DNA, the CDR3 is TGTGCCAGCAGTGGACAGGGTGGCTACGAGCAGTACTTC.

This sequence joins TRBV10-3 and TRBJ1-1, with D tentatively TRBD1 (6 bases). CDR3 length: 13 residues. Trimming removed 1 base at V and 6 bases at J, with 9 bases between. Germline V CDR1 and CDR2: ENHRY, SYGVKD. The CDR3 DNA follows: TGTGCCATCAGTGAGTTCGACAGGCCTGAAGCTTTCTTT. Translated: CAISEFDRPEAFF.

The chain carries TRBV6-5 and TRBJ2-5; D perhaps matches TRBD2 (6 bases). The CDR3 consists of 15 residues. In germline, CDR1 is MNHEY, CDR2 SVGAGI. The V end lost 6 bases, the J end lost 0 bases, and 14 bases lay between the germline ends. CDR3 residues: CASSRDFQYQETQYF. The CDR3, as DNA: TGTGCCAGCAGCCGGGACTTCCAGTACCAAGAGACCCAGTACTTC.

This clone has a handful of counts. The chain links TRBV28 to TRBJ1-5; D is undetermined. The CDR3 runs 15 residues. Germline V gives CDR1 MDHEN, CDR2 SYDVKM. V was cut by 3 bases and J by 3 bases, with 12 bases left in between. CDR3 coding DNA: TGTGCCAGCAGTTTCAGCCAGGCCGACAATCAGCCCCAGCATTTT. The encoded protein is CASSFSQADNQPQHF.

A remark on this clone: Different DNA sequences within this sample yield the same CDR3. CDR3 residues: CASSLGGGETQYF. CDR3 nucleotide sequence: TGCGCCAGCAGCTTGGGCGGAGGAGAGACCCAGTACTTC. The chain couples TRBV5-1 to TRBJ2-5, with a weak D call TRBD2 (5 bases). The CDR3 extends over 13 amino acids. Trimming cost V 0 bases and J 4 bases, with 7 bases left between them. The V gene's germline CDR1 is SGHRS and CDR2 YFSETQ.

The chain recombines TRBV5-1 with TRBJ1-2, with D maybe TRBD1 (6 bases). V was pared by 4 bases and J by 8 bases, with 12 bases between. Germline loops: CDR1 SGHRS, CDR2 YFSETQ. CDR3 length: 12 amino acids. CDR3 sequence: CASSLDRLGYTF. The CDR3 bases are TGCGCCAGCAGCCTAGACAGGCTGGGCTACACCTTC.

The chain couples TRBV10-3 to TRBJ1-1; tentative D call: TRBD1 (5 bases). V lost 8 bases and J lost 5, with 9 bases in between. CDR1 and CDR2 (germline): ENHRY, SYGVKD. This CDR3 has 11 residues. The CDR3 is CAIGGGTEAFF. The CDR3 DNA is TGTGCCATCGGCGGGGGGACTGAAGCTTTCTTT.

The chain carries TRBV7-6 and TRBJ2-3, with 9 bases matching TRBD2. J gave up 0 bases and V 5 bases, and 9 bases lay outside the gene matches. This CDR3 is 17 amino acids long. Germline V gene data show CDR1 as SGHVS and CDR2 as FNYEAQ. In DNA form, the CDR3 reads TGTGCCAGCAGCCCCGGGGGACTAGCTTTGAGCACAGATACGCAGTATTTT. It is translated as CASSPGGLALSTDTQYF.

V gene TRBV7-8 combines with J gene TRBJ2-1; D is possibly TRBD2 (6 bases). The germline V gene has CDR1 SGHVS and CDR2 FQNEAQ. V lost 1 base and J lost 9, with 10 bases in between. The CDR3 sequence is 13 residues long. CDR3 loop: CASSLGWGGEQFF. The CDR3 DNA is TGTGCCAGCAGCTTAGGATGGGGAGGTGAGCAGTTCTTC.

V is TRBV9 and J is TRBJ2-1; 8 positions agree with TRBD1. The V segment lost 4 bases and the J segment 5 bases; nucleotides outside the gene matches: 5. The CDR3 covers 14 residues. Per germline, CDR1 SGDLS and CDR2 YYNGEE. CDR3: CASSLTGVNNEQFF. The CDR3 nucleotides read TGTGCCAGCAGCTTGACAGGGGTAAACAATGAGCAGTTCTTC.

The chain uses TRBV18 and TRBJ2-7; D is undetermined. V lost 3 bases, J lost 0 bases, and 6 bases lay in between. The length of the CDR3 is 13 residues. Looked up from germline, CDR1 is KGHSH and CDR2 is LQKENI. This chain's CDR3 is CASSPPSSYEQYF. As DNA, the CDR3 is TGTGCCAGCTCACCGCCTAGCTCCTACGAGCAGTACTTC. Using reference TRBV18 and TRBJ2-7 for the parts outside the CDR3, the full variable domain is NAGVMQNPRHLVRRRGQEARLRCSPMKGHSHVYWYRQLPEEGLKFMVYLQKENIIDESGMPKERFSAEFPKEGPSILRIQQVVRGDSAAYFCASSPPSSYEQYFGPGTRLTVT.

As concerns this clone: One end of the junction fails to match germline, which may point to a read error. CDR3: CASSQDGAGGRF. CDR3 in DNA: TGTGCCAGCAGCCAAGATGGGGCAGGGGGACGATTT. The chain joins TRBV14 to TRBJ1-1, with 7 bases identical to TRBD1. Germline-derived CDR1 and CDR2 are SGHDN and FVKESK. The CDR3 runs to 12 residues.

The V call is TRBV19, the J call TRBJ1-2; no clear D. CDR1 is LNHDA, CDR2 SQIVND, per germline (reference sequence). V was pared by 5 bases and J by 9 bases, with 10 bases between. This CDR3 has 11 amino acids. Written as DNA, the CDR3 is TGTGCCAGTAGTTTAGGACTGCGCTACACCTTC. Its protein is CASSLGLRYTF.

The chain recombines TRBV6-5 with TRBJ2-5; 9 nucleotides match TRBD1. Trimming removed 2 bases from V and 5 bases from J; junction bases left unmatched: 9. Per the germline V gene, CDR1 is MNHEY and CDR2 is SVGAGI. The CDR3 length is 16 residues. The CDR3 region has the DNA TGTGCCAGCAGTTACGCCGCGGGACAGGGATACGAGACCCAGTACTTC. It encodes CASSYAAGQGYETQYF.

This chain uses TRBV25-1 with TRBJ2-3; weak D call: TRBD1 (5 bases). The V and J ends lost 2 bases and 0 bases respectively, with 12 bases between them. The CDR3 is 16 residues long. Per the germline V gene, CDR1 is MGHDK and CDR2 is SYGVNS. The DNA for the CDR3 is TGTGCCAGCAGTGAAATCGTGACAGCTAGCACAGATACGCAGTATTTT. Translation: CASSEIVTASTDTQYF.

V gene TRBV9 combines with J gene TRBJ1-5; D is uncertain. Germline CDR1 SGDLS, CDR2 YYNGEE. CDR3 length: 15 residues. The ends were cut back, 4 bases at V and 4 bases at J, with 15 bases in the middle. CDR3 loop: CASSRLGGSNQPQHF. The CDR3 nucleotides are TGTGCCAGCAGCCGCCTAGGAGGGTCGAATCAGCCCCAGCATTTT.

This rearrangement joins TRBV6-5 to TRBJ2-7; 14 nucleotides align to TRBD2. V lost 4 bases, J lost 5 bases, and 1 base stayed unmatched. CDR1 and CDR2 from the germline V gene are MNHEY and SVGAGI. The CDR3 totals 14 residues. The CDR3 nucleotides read TGTGCCAGCAGTTTGGGACTAGCGGGGGACGAGCAGTACTTC. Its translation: CASSLGLAGDEQYF.